The 5 T cell receptor beta chains reported below all come from one sample, sequenced in a study of shared clonotypes between healthy human individuals. Sequencing used immunoSEQ multiplex PCR; TCRdb keeps in-frame clones, though not all of them. The sample holds about 600,000 clones, more than 95% seen once. The sample consisted of naive CD4+ T cells sorted from blood. Described subset: CD45RA+ positively selected. Receptors originate from a woman aged 25 to 39 in good health.

The chain employs TRBV6-5 and TRBJ2-1, with a tentative D call TRBD1 (6 bases). CDR1 and CDR2 from the germline V gene are MNHEY and SVGAGI. Trimming removed 6 bases from V and 3 bases from J, with 15 bases in between. The CDR3 sequence is 15 residues long. The CDR3 sequence: CASRPTGSIYNEQFF. As DNA, the CDR3 is TGTGCCAGCAGGCCGACAGGCTCCATCTACAATGAGCAGTTCTTC.

This chain connects TRBV5-1 to TRBJ2-1; 14 bases are shared with TRBD2. There are 16 residues in the CDR3. The V and J ends lost 4 bases and 5 bases, in that order; junction bases with no gene match: 5. Germline values: CDR1 SGHRS, CDR2 YFSETQ. The CDR3 DNA follows: TGCGCCAGCAGCGGACCGGGACTAGCGGGAGACAATGAGCAGTTCTTC. Its protein is CASSGPGLAGDNEQFF.

The rearrangement joins TRBV5-6 to TRBJ2-2; TRBD2 matches at 7 bases. Germline CDR1 is SGHDT and CDR2 is YYEEEE. After removal of 5 bases from V and 7 bases from J, the junction contained 8 bases not matched to a gene. The CDR3 totals 14 residues. The CDR3 coding sequence is TGTGCCAGCAGGGTGGGCGGGAGAAGCGGGGAGCTGTTTTTT. It encodes CASRVGGRSGELFF.

The rearrangement uses TRBV11-2 and TRBJ2-4; possible D gene TRBD1, 5 bases. V lost 2 bases, J lost 6 bases, and 11 bases lay in between. The CDR3 loop spans 14 amino acids. Germline values: CDR1 SGHAT, CDR2 FQNNGV. The CDR3, as DNA: TGTGCCAGCAGCTTAAACAGTCAGGGAAACATTCAGTACTTC. Protein product: CASSLNSQGNIQYF.

The rearrangement links TRBV29-1 to TRBJ2-2, with TRBD1 matching over 7 bases. The CDR3 contains 14 residues. V lost 7 bases, J lost 2 bases, and 7 bases stayed unmatched. Germline loops: CDR1 SQVTM, CDR2 ANQGSEA. This chain's CDR3 is CSAKDRANTGELFF. The CDR3 DNA is TGCAGCGCCAAAGACAGGGCTAACACCGGGGAGCTGTTTTTT.